Here is one TCR beta chain with its context. The data are from a study of blood T cell repertoires in COVID-19. V was shortened by 5 bases and J by 0 bases, with 14 bases between the two germline ends. The CDR3 length is 16 residues. CDR1 is SEHNR, CDR2 FQNEAQ, per germline (reference sequence). Measured with immunoSEQ multiplex PCR; TCRdb has only the in-frame clones, and not every one. Among roughly 100,000 clones listed, roughly 82% were seen once. Source material: peripheral blood. The V and J genes are TRBV7-9 and TRBJ1-5, with D unresolved. The TCR comes from a man between 60 and 75 years old with acute or convalescent COVID-19. The CDR3 nucleotides are TGTGCCAGCAGCAGTGGGAGAGAAGGTAGCAATCAGCCCCAGCATTTT. Its protein is CASSSGREGSNQPQHF. Full variable domain (rest looked up from reference TRBV7-9 and TRBJ1-5): DTGVSQNPRHKITKRGQNVTFRCDPISEHNRLYWYRQTLGQGPEFLTYFQNEAQLEKSRLLSDRFSAERPKGSFSTLEIQRTEQGDSAMYLCASSSGREGSNQPQHFGDGTRLSIL.